This TCR beta chain derives from a study of shared clonotypes between healthy human individuals. At the level of the study: CD4 naive cells filled three plates per donor, CD4 memory three, CD8 naive two and CD8 memory one.

The V end was cut by 4 bases, the J end by 3 bases, with 10 bases between. CDR1 is SGDLS, CDR2 YYNGEE, per germline. This CDR3 has 14 amino acids. Data came from immunoSEQ multiplex PCR; TCRdb stores just in-frame clones and leaves some out. The table includes around 1.5 million clones, under 99% detected once. The rearrangement uses TRBV9 and TRBJ1-4, with D perhaps TRBD1 (5 bases). Sequencing was done on a sample of naive CD4+ T cells sorted from blood. Subset defined: CD45RA+ positively selected. This sequence was found in a young man in good health. The DNA for the CDR3 is TGTGCCAGCAGCAGGGGACCATCTAATGAAAAACTGTTTTTT. Translation: CASSRGPSNEKLFF.